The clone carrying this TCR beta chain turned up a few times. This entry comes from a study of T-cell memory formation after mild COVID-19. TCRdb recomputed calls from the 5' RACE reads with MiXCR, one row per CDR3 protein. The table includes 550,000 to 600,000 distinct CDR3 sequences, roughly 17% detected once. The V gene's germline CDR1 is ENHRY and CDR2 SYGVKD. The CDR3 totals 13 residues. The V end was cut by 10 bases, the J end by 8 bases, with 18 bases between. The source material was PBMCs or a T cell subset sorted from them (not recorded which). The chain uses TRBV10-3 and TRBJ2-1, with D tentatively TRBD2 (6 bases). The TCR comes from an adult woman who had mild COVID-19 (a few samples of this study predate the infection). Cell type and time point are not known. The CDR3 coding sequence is TGTGCCACCCACGGAGGGGATGTGCATGAGCAGTTCTTC. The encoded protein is CATHGGDVHEQFF.